This section outlines one T cell receptor beta chain sequence together with its context. The entry originates in a study of blood T cell repertoires in COVID-19. Whole-study context: Sample material is recorded as cDNA or gDNA derived from T cells, B-cell-depleted T cells, or PBMCs.

In the original analysis: Reference gene primer amplification gave nucleated cell count estimates. Sequencing used immunoSEQ multiplex PCR; TCRdb keeps in-frame clones, though not all of them. The V and J calls and the clone size are those of that table, but D and trimming were determined from the DNA. There are about 110,000 clones in the sample; just under 90% occur only once, and about 4.8% lies in the top ten. Material: peripheral blood. The TCR sequence derives from a woman in her forties or fifties with acute or convalescent COVID-19.

The CDR3 protein is CASREGPYGYTF. The CDR3, as DNA: TGTGCCAGCAGGGAGGGTCCCTATGGCTACACCTTC. The gene calls are TRBV25-1 and TRBJ1-2; the D is unclear. Germline CDR1 is MGHDK and CDR2 is SYGVNS. This CDR3 is 12 amino acids long. The V end lost 6 bases, the J end lost 4 bases, and 9 bases lay between the germline ends.